The 25 T cell receptor beta chains in this list originate from one sample, sequenced in a study of cytomegalovirus exposure and HLA in healthy donors. This PCR relied on a set of 60 Vbeta primers and 13 Jbeta primers. Method: immunoSEQ multiplex PCR; TCRdb's copy keeps in-frame clones and lacks some. The table lists more than 80,000 clones, 65% to 80% of them singletons. Sequenced: PBMCs. The source of these receptors is a man aged 55 to 70 in good health and CMV-seronegative.

The rearrangement joins TRBV4-3 to TRBJ2-2, with TRBD1 matching 7 bases. CDR3 length: 18 amino acids. Germline lookup yields CDR1 LGHNA and CDR2 YSLEER. Trimming at V came to 0 bases and at J to 6 bases, leaving 13 bases not matched to a gene. CDR3 bases: TGCGCCAGCAGCCAAGATTTTCATGACAGGGATCTAGCCGGGGAGCTGTTTTTT. Translation: CASSQDFHDRDLAGELFF.

The chain recombines TRBV6-6 with TRBJ1-2; TRBD1 matches at 8 bases. The junction had 3 bases not matched to a gene; V was cut back by 6 bases and J by 6 bases. The CDR3 length is 12 residues. Germline lookup yields CDR1 MNHNY and CDR2 SVGAGI (reference sequence). In DNA form, the CDR3 reads TGTGCCAGCAGACGACAGGGGAATGGCTACACCTTC. This encodes CASRRQGNGYTF.

V and J are TRBV5-1 and TRBJ1-2; 10 bases are shared with TRBD1. The length of the CDR3 is 16 residues. Germline V lookup: CDR1 SGHRS, CDR2 YFSETQ. With 4 bases clipped from V and 2 bases from J, the junction kept 8 bases outside the gene matches. CDR3 DNA: TGCGCCAGCAGCAGGGGGACAGGGGACGGGAACTATGGCTACACCTTC. This encodes CASSRGTGDGNYGYTF.

CDR3 amino acids: CASSQGHGGLNTGELFF. The CDR3 DNA is TGCGCCAGCAGCCAAGGGCACGGGGGGTTGAACACCGGGGAGCTGTTTTTT. This chain uses TRBV4-3 with TRBJ2-2; 7 nucleotides agree with TRBD2. The ends lost 1 base at V and 1 base at J; junction bases unmatched: 6. The CDR3 contains 17 residues. The V gene's germline CDR1 is LGHNA and CDR2 YSLEER.

This rearrangement joins TRBV19 to TRBJ1-3, with D perhaps matching TRBD1 (6 bases). This CDR3 comprises 19 residues. Deletions cut 6 bases from V and 0 bases from J, with 24 bases between. From germline, CDR1 is LNHDA and CDR2 SQIVND (reference sequence). The CDR3 protein is CASSPGTSRRGISGNTIYF. The DNA of the CDR3 is TGTGCCAGTAGCCCCGGGACATCCCGAAGAGGGATCTCTGGAAACACCATATATTTT.

This clone appeared a few times. This chain uses TRBV19 with TRBJ1-5; D not resolved. CDR1 is LNHDA, CDR2 SQIVND, per germline (reference sequence). The CDR3 consists of 14 residues. V shed 4 bases and J shed 6 bases, with 13 bases lying between them. CDR3: CASSTPPKVQPQHF. CDR3 coding DNA: TGTGCCAGTAGTACCCCTCCTAAAGTTCAGCCCCAGCATTTT.

This clone occurred once. V gene TRBV7-2 combines with J gene TRBJ1-5, with D tentatively TRBD1 (6 bases). V was shortened by 2 bases and J by 7 bases, with 15 bases between the two germline ends. Per germline, CDR1 SGHTA and CDR2 FQGNSA. The length of the CDR3 is 15 residues. The CDR3 bases are TGTGCCAGCAGCTTAAGCCAGGGGCTGGGGCAGCCCCAGCATTTT. It encodes CASSLSQGLGQPQHF.

In its sample, this clone was seen a few times. The chain is built from TRBV2 and TRBJ2-7; a weak D match, TRBD2 (5 bases). Germline V lookup: CDR1 SNHLY, CDR2 FYNNEI. V gave up 11 bases and J gave up 6 bases, with 17 bases separating them. There are 12 residues in the CDR3. The CDR3 DNA reads as TGTGCCTCCTTCTGGGGAGAAGGCGAGCAGTACGTC. This codes for CASFWGEGEQYV.

This rearrangement joins TRBV11-2 to TRBJ2-3; 9 nucleotides align to TRBD2. Looked up from germline, CDR1 is SGHAT and CDR2 is FQNNGV. CDR3 size: 16 residues. After removal of 0 bases from V and 10 bases from J, the junction contained 11 bases not matched to a gene. CDR3 loop: CASSLEAAGGAGAQYF. The CDR3 region has the DNA TGTGCCAGCAGCTTAGAAGCTGCGGGGGGGGCGGGGGCGCAGTATTTT.

The genes are TRBV5-8 and TRBJ2-7, with D possibly TRBD2 on 5 matching bases. The CDR3 runs 13 residues. Trimming took 4 bases from V and 5 from J, leaving 13 bases between them. Per germline, CDR1 SGHTS and CDR2 YDEGEE. CDR3 DNA sequence: TGTGCCAGCAGCCAACCCCCCGGGGACGAGCAGTACTTC. Translated: CASSQPPGDEQYF.

This clone is termed medium-sized. The chain employs TRBV27 and TRBJ1-3; the D gene is possibly TRBD1 (5 bases). Trimming stripped 5 bases from V and 10 bases from J, with 12 bases between. Germline CDR1 is MNHEY and CDR2 is SMNVEV (reference sequence). This CDR3 spans 12 amino acids. CDR3 in amino acids: CASSGSGTTIYF. In DNA form, the CDR3 reads TGTGCCAGCAGTGGCTCAGGGACTACCATATATTTT.

V usage is TRBV2 and J usage is TRBJ2-5, with a weak D call TRBD1 (6 bases). The CDR3 sequence is 14 residues long. Germline V lookup: CDR1 SNHLY, CDR2 FYNNEI. Trimming took 6 bases from V and 0 from J, leaving 11 bases between them. The CDR3 DNA reads as TGTGCCAGCAGGGGACACCCGTACCAAGAGACCCAGTACTTC. Protein: CASRGHPYQETQYF.

The chain has TRBV30 and TRBJ2-5; TRBD1 agrees at 10 bases. The CDR3 is 16 residues long. Germline loops: CDR1 GTSNPN, CDR2 SVGIG (reference sequence). Trimming at V came to 1 base and at J to 4 bases, leaving 9 bases not matched to a gene. The CDR3 bases are TGTGCCTGGAGTGGAGAGACAGGGGGCGCGATAGAGACCCAGTACTTC. It encodes CAWSGETGGAIETQYF.

The rearrangement joins TRBV5-1 to TRBJ1-6, with TRBD1 matching 7 bases. Germline V gene sequence: CDR1 SGHRS, CDR2 YFSETQ. V trimming: 5 bases; J trimming: 7 bases; junction bases outside the gene matches: 6. CDR3 length equals 14 residues. The CDR3 here is CASRPTGENSPLHF. The DNA for the CDR3 is TGCGCCAGCAGACCCACAGGGGAAAATTCACCCCTCCACTTT.

The rearrangement joins TRBV18 to TRBJ2-1, with 7 positions matching TRBD2. The CDR3 is 12 amino acids. Germline CDR1 KGHSH, CDR2 LQKENI. J lost 3 bases, V lost 8 bases, and 1 base had no gene match. The CDR3 DNA follows: TGTGCCAGCGGGGGGGACTACAATGAGCAGTTCTTC. Translating it yields CASGGDYNEQFF.

The rearrangement uses TRBV4-3 and TRBJ2-2; D is ambiguous. Germline CDR1 reads LGHNA; CDR2 reads YSLEER. V was shortened by 0 bases and J by 0 bases, with 5 bases between the two germline ends. This CDR3 has 15 amino acids. CDR3 in DNA: TGCGCCAGCAGCCAAGAGCCGGCGAACACCGGGGAGCTGTTTTTT. This codes for CASSQEPANTGELFF.

V and J are TRBV6-6 and TRBJ2-7, with TRBD1 matching over 7 bases. V lost 7 bases to trimming and J lost 3 bases; unmatched junction nucleotides: 6. The CDR3 spans 13 residues. Germline V gene data show CDR1 as MNHNY and CDR2 as SVGAGI (reference sequence). Here the CDR3 reads CASTQAGGYEQYF. DNA for the CDR3: TGTGCCAGCACCCAGGCAGGGGGCTACGAGCAGTACTTC.

This chain joins TRBV5-1 and TRBJ1-1; the D gene is possibly TRBD1 (6 bases). The V gene lost 3 bases and the J gene lost 4 bases, with 10 bases spanning the gap. Per germline, CDR1 SGHRS and CDR2 YFSETQ. This CDR3 region has 13 residues. CDR3 sequence reads: CASSSQGGTEAFF. DNA of the CDR3: TGCGCCAGCAGCTCCCAAGGGGGCACTGAAGCTTTCTTT. The variable domain in full, with the rest retrieved from reference TRBV5-1 and TRBJ1-1, is KAGVTQTPRYLIKTRGQQVTLSCSPISGHRSVSWYQQTPGQGLQFLFEYFSETQRNKGNFPGRFSGRQFSNSRSEMNVSTLELGDSALYLCASSSQGGTEAFFGQGTRLTVV.

The gene calls are TRBV7-9 and TRBJ2-5; D may be TRBD2 (7 bases). This CDR3 spans 16 amino acids. V was clipped by 0 bases and J by 2 bases, with 13 bases between them. Germline-derived CDR1 and CDR2 are SEHNR and FQNEAQ (reference sequence). This chain's CDR3 is CASSLARGGWQETQYF. The CDR3 bases are TGTGCCAGCAGCTTAGCGAGGGGGGGCTGGCAAGAGACCCAGTACTTC. Complete variable domain (other parts from reference TRBV7-9 and TRBJ2-5): DTGVSQNPRHKITKRGQNVTFRCDPISEHNRLYWYRQTLGQGPEFLTYFQNEAQLEKSRLLSDRFSAERPKGSFSTLEIQRTEQGDSAMYLCASSLARGGWQETQYFGPGTRLLVL.

The chain employs TRBV7-6 and TRBJ1-1; unclear D gene. CDR3 length: 15 residues. The germline V gene has CDR1 SGHVS and CDR2 FNYEAQ. V gave up 4 bases and J gave up 0 bases, with 12 bases separating them. This chain's CDR3 is CASSSEVALNTEAFF. The CDR3 nucleotides are TGTGCCAGCAGCTCCGAAGTGGCCCTGAACACTGAAGCTTTCTTT.

The chain combines TRBV7-8 with TRBJ1-5; D unclear. Germline V gene data show CDR1 as SGHVS and CDR2 as FQNEAQ. The V and J ends lost 0 bases and 6 bases respectively, with 15 bases between them. This CDR3 has 16 residues. DNA for the CDR3: TGTGCCAGCAGCTTAGCGGCTAGTAGGAGTTCTCAGCCCCAGCATTTT. Protein product: CASSLAASRSSQPQHF.

This chain links TRBV5-4 with TRBJ1-2; 7 bases are shared with TRBD1. With 0 bases clipped from V and 1 base from J, the junction kept 9 bases outside the gene matches. CDR3 length equals 17 residues. Germline values: CDR1 SGHNT, CDR2 YYREEE (reference sequence). CDR3 sequence: CASSLDTGVPNNYGYTF. CDR3 nucleotides: TGTGCCAGCAGCTTGGACACAGGGGTTCCCAATAACTATGGCTACACCTTC.

This clone was seen a handful of times. This sequence joins TRBV9 and TRBJ1-1, with TRBD1 matching 7 bases. From germline, CDR1 is SGDLS and CDR2 YYNGEE. Losses at the gene ends were 3 bases for V and 0 bases for J; bases not matched to a gene: 5. The CDR3 is 15 residues long. CDR3 in amino acids: CASSERTGMNTEAFF. CDR3 in DNA: TGTGCCAGCAGCGAAAGGACAGGTATGAACACTGAAGCTTTCTTT.

The chain uses TRBV4-1 and TRBJ1-4; no definite D call. The CDR3 has 14 amino acids. V lost 2 bases to trimming and J lost 7 bases, with 11 bases between them. Germline assignment: CDR1 MGHRA and CDR2 YSYEKL. The DNA for the CDR3 is TGCGCCAGCAGCCAAAGGGAGTTCGGTGAAAAACTGTTTTTT. Translating gives CASSQREFGEKLFF.

The chain employs TRBV4-2 and TRBJ1-2; 8 bases match TRBD1. The CDR3 extends over 13 amino acids. CDR1 is LGHNA, CDR2 YNFKEQ, per germline. V trimming: 5 bases; J trimming: 6 bases; junction bases outside the gene matches: 5. CDR3: CASSLSQGDGYTF. In DNA, the CDR3 is TGTGCCAGCAGCTTGTCACAGGGGGATGGCTACACCTTC.